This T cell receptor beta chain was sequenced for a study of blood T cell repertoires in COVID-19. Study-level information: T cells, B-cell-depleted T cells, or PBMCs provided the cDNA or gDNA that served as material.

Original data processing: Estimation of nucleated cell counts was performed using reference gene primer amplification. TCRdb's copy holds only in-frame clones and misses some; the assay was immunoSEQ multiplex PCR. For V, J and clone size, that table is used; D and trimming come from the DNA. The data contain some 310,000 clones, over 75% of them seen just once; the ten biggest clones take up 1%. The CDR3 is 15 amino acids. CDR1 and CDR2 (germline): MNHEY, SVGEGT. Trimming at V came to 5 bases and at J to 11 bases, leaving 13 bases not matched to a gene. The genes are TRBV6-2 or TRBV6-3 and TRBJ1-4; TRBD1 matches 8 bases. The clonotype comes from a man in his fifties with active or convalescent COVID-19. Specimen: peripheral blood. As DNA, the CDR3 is TGTGCCAGCAGTACCGGACAGGGCGGAACGAGGAAACTGTTTTTT. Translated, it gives CASSTGQGGTRKLFF.